The 18 T cell receptor beta chains below come from one sample, sequenced in a study of shared clonotypes between healthy human individuals. Sequenced by immunoSEQ multiplex PCR; TCRdb stores in-frame clones only, minus some. The sample lists a few million clones; almost 96% were seen once. What was sequenced was naive CD4+ T cells sorted from blood. Described subset: CD45RA+ positively selected. The receptors here all came from a man aged 18 to 29 in good health.

This chain joins TRBV6-5 and TRBJ2-5, with D maybe TRBD1 (6 bases). V lost 6 bases, J lost 1 base, and 15 bases lay in between. This CDR3 spans 15 amino acids. From germline, CDR1 is MNHEY and CDR2 SVGAGI. CDR3: CASRPGQTFQETQYF. In nucleotides, the CDR3 is TGTGCCAGCAGACCCGGACAGACGTTCCAAGAGACCCAGTACTTC.

The chain carries TRBV5-1 and TRBJ2-2; weak D call: TRBD1 (6 bases). CDR3 size: 15 residues. V was pared by 4 bases and J by 2 bases, with 12 bases between. CDR1 is SGHRS and CDR2 is YFSETQ in the germline V gene. The CDR3 protein is CASSTDSRNTGELFF. The CDR3 nucleotides read TGCGCCAGCAGCACGGACAGCCGCAACACCGGGGAGCTGTTTTTT.

This chain uses TRBV11-2 with TRBJ2-1; 8 bases line up with TRBD1. Trimming at V came to 4 bases and at J to 6 bases, leaving 5 bases not matched to a gene. This CDR3 is 14 amino acids long. Germline-derived CDR1 and CDR2 are SGHAT and FQNNGV. CDR3 region: CASSSHGQGNEQFF. In DNA, the CDR3 is TGTGCCAGCAGCTCCCACGGACAGGGCAATGAGCAGTTCTTC.

The V gene is TRBV6-1, the J gene TRBJ1-1, with D possibly being TRBD1 (5 bases). V was clipped by 7 bases and J by 3 bases, with 15 bases between them. The CDR3 extends over 14 amino acids. The V gene's germline CDR1 is MNHNS and CDR2 SASEGT. The CDR3 protein is CASTWGGKDTEAFF. CDR3 nucleotides: TGTGCCAGCACCTGGGGGGGTAAGGACACTGAAGCTTTCTTT.

This chain connects TRBV5-1 to TRBJ1-1, with 7 positions matching TRBD1. Germline V lookup: CDR1 SGHRS, CDR2 YFSETQ. V shed 8 bases and J 3 bases; nucleotides not matched to a gene: 10. This CDR3 region has 14 residues. The CDR3 reads CASRQTGMDTEAFF. DNA of the CDR3: TGCGCCAGTCGACAGACAGGGATGGACACTGAAGCTTTCTTT.

The chain combines TRBV7-8 with TRBJ2-7; 7 bases line up with TRBD2. Unmatched junction bases numbered 13, after V lost 5 bases and J lost 6 bases. Germline CDR1 SGHVS, CDR2 FQNEAQ. This CDR3 spans 15 amino acids. CDR3 protein: CASSLRLAAGSEQYF. The CDR3 region has the DNA TGTGCCAGCAGCCTCCGACTCGCAGCGGGGAGCGAGCAGTACTTC.

V usage is TRBV30 and J usage is TRBJ1-5, with no clear D. This CDR3 has 13 amino acids. Germline CDR1 and CDR2: GTSNPN and SVGIG (reference sequence). The V gene lost 2 bases and the J gene lost 7 bases, with 12 bases spanning the gap. In DNA form, the CDR3 reads TGTGCCTGGAGTCGGCACCCCGGGCAGCCCCAGCATTTT. Protein: CAWSRHPGQPQHF.

This clone occurred once. The chain couples TRBV7-2 to TRBJ2-7, with D hard to call. Germline V gene sequence: CDR1 SGHTA, CDR2 FQGNSA. V dropped 4 bases and J dropped 2 bases, with 15 bases sitting between them. CDR3 length: 15 amino acids. The CDR3 nucleotides read TGTGCCAGCAGCTCAAGCTTAGGACCGACCTACGAGCAGTACTTC. This encodes CASSSSLGPTYEQYF.

V gene TRBV29-1 combines with J gene TRBJ1-2, with a possible D match to TRBD1 (6 bases). The CDR3 runs to 13 residues. In germline, CDR1 is SQVTM, CDR2 ANQGSEA. The V and J ends lost 4 bases and 4 bases respectively, with 13 bases between them. The CDR3, as DNA: TGCAGCGTTGCTTCAGGGGATGGCTATGGCTACACCTTC. It specifies CSVASGDGYGYTF.

For the CDR3, the DNA is TGTGCCAGCAGTGAACCGGGGGCAAACACTGAAGCTTTCTTT. This codes for CASSEPGANTEAFF. The chain employs TRBV2 and TRBJ1-1; TRBD1 is a possible D gene (6 bases). Trimming left V 2 bases short and J 2 bases short, with 9 bases between. CDR1 and CDR2 from the germline V gene are SNHLY and FYNNEI. CDR3 size: 14 residues.

J is TRBJ1-2 and V is TRBV27, with D possibly being TRBD1 (5 bases). The V end lost 2 bases, the J end lost 2 bases, and 9 bases lay between the germline ends. Germline CDR1 MNHEY, CDR2 SMNVEV (reference sequence). The CDR3 covers 14 residues. DNA of the CDR3: TGTGCCAGCAGTTTAACCCGACAGAACTATGGCTACACCTTC. Protein: CASSLTRQNYGYTF.

A remark on this clone: This sample includes further DNA sequences coding for the same CDR3. V and J are TRBV18 and TRBJ2-7; D is ambiguous. This CDR3 spans 14 amino acids. With 6 bases removed from V and 0 bases from J, the gap between germline ends came to 12 bases. Germline V gives CDR1 KGHSH, CDR2 LQKENI. The CDR3 nucleotides read TGTGCCAGCTCCCCCGGTACCAGCTCCTACGAGCAGTACTTC. Translated, it gives CASSPGTSSYEQYF.

The rearrangement joins TRBV7-9 to TRBJ1-2; 8 nucleotides line up with TRBD1. Germline assignment: CDR1 SEHNR and CDR2 FQNEAQ (reference sequence). After removal of 4 bases from V and 8 bases from J, the junction contained 9 bases not matched to a gene. The CDR3 contains 14 residues. CDR3 DNA sequence: TGTGCCAGCAGCTCCTCCCAGGGGGCAGGAGGCTACACCTTC. Its protein product is CASSSSQGAGGYTF.

The chain employs TRBV10-3 and TRBJ2-1; a weak D match, TRBD2 (6 bases). Trimming cost V 6 bases and J 16 bases, with 19 bases left between them. The CDR3 consists of 12 residues. Germline CDR1 and CDR2: ENHRY and SYGVKD. DNA for the CDR3: TGTGCCATCAGGCGGGGCCAGAGTAGTATTTTCTTC. Translating it yields CAIRRGQSSIFF.

The gene calls are TRBV6-5 and TRBJ1-2, with D maybe TRBD1 (6 bases). V was shortened by 2 bases and J by 4 bases, with 11 bases between the two germline ends. Germline CDR1 MNHEY, CDR2 SVGAGI. The CDR3 runs to 14 residues. The CDR3 DNA sequence: TGTGCCAGCAGTTACGGGGACAAAGCCTATGGCTACACCTTC. This translates into CASSYGDKAYGYTF.

The genes are TRBV21-1 and TRBJ1-2; the table calls TRBD1, which could not be checked here. TRBV21-1 is noted as a pseudogene. CDR3 size: 16 residues. CDR3 bases: TGTGCCAGCAGCGAAACCGGGACAGAGAATAACTATGGCTACACCTTC. This sequence encodes CASSETGTENNYGYTF.

The gene calls are TRBV30 and TRBJ2-7; D is possibly TRBD1 (5 bases). This CDR3 spans 13 amino acids. The germline V and J ends were trimmed by 3 bases and 2 bases, with 11 bases remaining between them. Germline lookup yields CDR1 GTSNPN and CDR2 SVGIG (reference sequence). In nucleotides, the CDR3 is TGTGCCTGGAGAGGACACCCCACCTACGAGCAGTACTTC. This translates into CAWRGHPTYEQYF. The entire variable domain, with the rest obtained from reference TRBV30 and TRBJ2-7, is as follows: SQTIHQWPATLVQPVGSPLSLECTVEGTSNPNLYWYRQAAGRGLQLLFYSVGIGQISSEVPQNLSASRPQDRQFILSSKKLLLSDSGFYLCAWRGHPTYEQYFGPGTRLTVT.

The chain is built from TRBV30 and TRBJ1-5; D might be TRBD1 (5 bases). V was clipped by 3 bases and J by 3 bases, with 9 bases between them. Germline V gene sequence: CDR1 GTSNPN, CDR2 SVGIG (reference sequence). The CDR3 length is 13 residues. CDR3 nucleotide sequence: TGTGCCTGGAGCGCAGGGATCAATCAGCCCCAGCATTTT. Translation gives CAWSAGINQPQHF.